The 7 T cell receptor beta chains listed next were all sequenced from one sample in a study of Ad26.COV2.S vaccination and SARS-CoV-2 variants. Clones were read by immunoSEQ multiplex PCR, and TCRdb kept only the in-frame ones, dropping some. The table has around 500,000 clones, 80% to 90% seen once. Treatment specified: some 19 received Ad26.COV2.S at low or high dose, single or two shots; a few received placebo; per-sample allocation not given. Day 63 after the first injection of vaccine or placebo was the sampling time. Specimen: peripheral blood, collected in a trial of Ad26.COV2.S vaccine versus placebo. All receptors derive from a person between 18 and 65 years old who received the Ad26.COV2.S COVID-19 vaccine or a placebo.

The gene calls are TRBV6-1 and TRBJ1-5; TRBD1 matches 9 bases. Germline loops: CDR1 MNHNS, CDR2 SASEGT. V dropped 3 bases and J dropped 1; count of bases not matched to a gene: 7. This CDR3 is 17 amino acids long. As DNA, the CDR3 is TGTGCCAGCAGTGAGGGGGCCGGGACAGGGAGCAATCAGCCCCAGCATTTT. Its protein is CASSEGAGTGSNQPQHF.

The chain carries TRBV5-1 and TRBJ2-7, with D uncertain. V was cut by 5 bases and J by 6 bases, with 15 bases left in between. Germline V gene data show CDR1 as SGHRS and CDR2 as YFSETQ. This CDR3 region has 13 residues. The DNA of the CDR3 is TGCGCCAGCAGTTCAGGCCGCGCTGGCGAGCAGTACTTC. It yields the protein CASSSGRAGEQYF.

In nucleotides, the CDR3 is TGTGCCAGCAGTTACGGGGTCGTGGGGTCGGGCGAGCAGTACTTC. Protein: CASSYGVVGSGEQYF. This chain uses TRBV6-5 with TRBJ2-7; D not certain. The CDR3 runs to 15 residues. The V end was cut by 2 bases, the J end by 6 bases, with 17 bases between. CDR1 and CDR2 (germline): MNHEY, SVGAGI.

J is TRBJ2-4 and V is TRBV11-2, with a weak D call TRBD2 (7 bases). CDR1 SGHAT and CDR2 FQNNGV come from the germline V gene. CDR3 size: 12 residues. Trimming took 7 bases from V and 6 from J, leaving 10 bases between them. DNA of the CDR3: TGTGCCAGCAAGGGGGGGATAAACATTCAGTACTTC. This translates into CASKGGINIQYF.

The CDR3 sequence: CAWDPGDLSYEQYF. The CDR3 nucleotides are TGTGCCTGGGATCCAGGGGACCTCTCCTACGAGCAGTACTTC. This chain links TRBV30 with TRBJ2-7, with D possibly TRBD1 on 6 matching bases. The CDR3 totals 14 residues. The V gene's germline CDR1 is GTSNPN and CDR2 SVGIG (reference sequence). V lost 5 bases and J 0 bases, leaving 14 bases between the germline ends.

This clone was seen a single time. The chain links TRBV29-1 to TRBJ2-1, with a possible D match to TRBD2 (6 bases). The CDR3 sequence is 14 residues long. Trimming removed 2 bases from V and 3 bases from J, with 11 bases in between. Germline assignment: CDR1 SQVTM and CDR2 ANQGSEA. The CDR3 is CSVERREIYNEQFF. CDR3 nucleotide sequence: TGCAGCGTTGAAAGGAGGGAGATCTACAATGAGCAGTTCTTC.

This chain joins TRBV7-9 and TRBJ2-1, with D perhaps TRBD2 (6 bases). V lost 3 bases to trimming and J lost 7 bases, with 10 bases between them. This CDR3 has 13 amino acids. Germline V CDR1 and CDR2: SEHNR, FQNEAQ (reference sequence). CDR3: CASSFAGWNEQFF. For the CDR3, the DNA is TGTGCCAGCAGCTTCGCGGGGTGGAATGAGCAGTTCTTC.